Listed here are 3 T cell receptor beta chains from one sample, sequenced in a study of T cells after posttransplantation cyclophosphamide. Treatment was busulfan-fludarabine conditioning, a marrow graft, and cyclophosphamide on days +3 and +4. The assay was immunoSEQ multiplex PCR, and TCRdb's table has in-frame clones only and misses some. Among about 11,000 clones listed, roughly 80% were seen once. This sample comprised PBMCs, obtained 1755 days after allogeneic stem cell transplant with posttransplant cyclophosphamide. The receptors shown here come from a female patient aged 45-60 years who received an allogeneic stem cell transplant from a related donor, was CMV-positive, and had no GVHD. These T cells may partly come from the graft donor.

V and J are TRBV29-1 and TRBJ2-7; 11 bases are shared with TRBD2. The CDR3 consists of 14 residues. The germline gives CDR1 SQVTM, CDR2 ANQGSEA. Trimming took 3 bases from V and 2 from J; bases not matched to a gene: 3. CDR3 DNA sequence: TGCAGCGTTGATCTAGCGGGAGGAGCCTACGAGCAGTACTTC. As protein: CSVDLAGGAYEQYF.

The CDR3 DNA follows: TGTGCCAGCAGCGCCTGGACAGGGGGCTATGGCTACACCTTC. Protein product: CASSAWTGGYGYTF. The V gene is TRBV9, the J gene TRBJ1-2; 10 bases are a match to TRBD1. This CDR3 is 14 amino acids long. Trimming removed 3 bases from V and 4 bases from J; junction bases left unmatched: 3. In germline, CDR1 is SGDLS, CDR2 YYNGEE.

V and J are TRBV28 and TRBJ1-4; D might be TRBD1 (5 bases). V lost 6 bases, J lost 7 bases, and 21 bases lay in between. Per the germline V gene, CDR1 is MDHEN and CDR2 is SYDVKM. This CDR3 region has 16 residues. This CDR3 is CASRRFGGTAAEKLFF. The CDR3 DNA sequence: TGTGCCAGCAGGAGATTCGGGGGGACCGCCGCTGAAAAACTGTTTTTT.